This T cell receptor (beta chain) was captured in a study of blood T cell repertoires in COVID-19. Study-level background: PBMCs, B-cell-depleted T cells, or T cells were the source of the cDNA or gDNA that made up the material.

The protocol was immunoSEQ multiplex PCR, while the TCRdb copy is restricted to in-frame clones and leaves out a portion. The data contain roughly 66,000 clones, 84% of them seen just once; the ten biggest clones take up 4.5%. The CDR3 runs 18 residues. V shed 2 bases and J 6 bases; nucleotides not matched to a gene: 15. CDR1 SGHDN and CDR2 FVKESK come from the germline V gene. Sample: peripheral blood. The chain couples TRBV14 to TRBJ1-1, with 10 bases fitting TRBD1. The sequence was obtained from a woman aged 55-70 years with acute or convalescent COVID-19. The CDR3 is CASSQIHTSDRGFAEAFF. The CDR3 nucleotides are TGTGCCAGCAGCCAAATCCACACCTCGGACAGGGGGTTCGCTGAAGCTTTCTTT.